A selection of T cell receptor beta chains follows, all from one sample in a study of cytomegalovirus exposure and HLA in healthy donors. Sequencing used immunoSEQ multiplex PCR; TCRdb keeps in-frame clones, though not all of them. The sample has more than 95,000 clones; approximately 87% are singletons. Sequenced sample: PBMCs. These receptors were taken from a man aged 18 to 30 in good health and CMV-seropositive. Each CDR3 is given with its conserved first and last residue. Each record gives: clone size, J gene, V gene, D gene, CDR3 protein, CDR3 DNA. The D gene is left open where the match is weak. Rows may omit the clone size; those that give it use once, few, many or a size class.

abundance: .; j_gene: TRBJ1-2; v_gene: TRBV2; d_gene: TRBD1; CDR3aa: CASRVLGQTNYGYTF; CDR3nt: TGTGCCAGCAGGGTATTGGGACAGACTAACTATGGCTACACCTTC
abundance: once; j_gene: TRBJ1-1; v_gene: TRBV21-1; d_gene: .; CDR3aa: CASSKVRTAVAEAFF; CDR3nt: TGTGCCAGCAGCAAAGTTCGGACAGCGGTCGCTGAAGCTTTCTTT
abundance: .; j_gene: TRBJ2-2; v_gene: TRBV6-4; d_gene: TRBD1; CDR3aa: CASSVDRSNTGELFF; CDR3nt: TGTGCCAGCAGTGTGGACAGGTCGAACACCGGGGAGCTGTTTTTT
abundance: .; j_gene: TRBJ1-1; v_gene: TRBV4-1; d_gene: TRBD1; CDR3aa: CASSRTGVNTEAFF; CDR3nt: TGCGCCAGCAGCCGAACAGGGGTGAACACTGAAGCTTTCTTT
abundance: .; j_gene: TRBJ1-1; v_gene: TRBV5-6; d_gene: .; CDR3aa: CASIGGDTEAFF; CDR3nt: TGTGCCAGCATAGGGGGGGACACTGAAGCTTTCTTT
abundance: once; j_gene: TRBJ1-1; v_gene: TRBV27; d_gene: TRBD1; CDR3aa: CASSLGTGTPEAFF; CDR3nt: TGTGCCAGCAGTTTAGGGACAGGGACCCCTGAAGCTTTCTTT
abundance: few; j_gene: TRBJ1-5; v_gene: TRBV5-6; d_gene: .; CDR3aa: CASSTGGDGNQPQHF; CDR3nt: TGTGCCAGCAGCACGGGGGGTGATGGCAATCAGCCCCAGCATTTT
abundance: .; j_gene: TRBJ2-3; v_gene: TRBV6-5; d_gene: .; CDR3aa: CASSSLRTDTQYF; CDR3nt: TGTGCCAGCAGTAGCCTACGCACAGATACGCAGTATTTT
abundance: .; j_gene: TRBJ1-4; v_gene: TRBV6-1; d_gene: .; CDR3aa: CASRENRDEKLFF; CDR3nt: TGTGCCAGCAGGGAAAACAGGGATGAAAAACTGTTTTTT
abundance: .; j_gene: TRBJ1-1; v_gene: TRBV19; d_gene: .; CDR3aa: CATSRGNTEAFF; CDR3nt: TGTGCCACCTCAAGAGGGAACACTGAAGCTTTCTTT
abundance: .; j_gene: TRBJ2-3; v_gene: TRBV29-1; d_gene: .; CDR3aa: CSVARVGGPDTQYF; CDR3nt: TGCAGCGTTGCCAGGGTAGGCGGCCCAGATACGCAGTATTTT
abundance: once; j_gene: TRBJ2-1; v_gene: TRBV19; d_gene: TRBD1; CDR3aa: CASSILGTGGSEAQFF; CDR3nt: TGTGCCAGTAGTATATTGGGGACAGGGGGCAGTGAAGCGCAGTTCTTC
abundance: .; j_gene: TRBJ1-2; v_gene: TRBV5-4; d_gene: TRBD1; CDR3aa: CASSDTGGGYTF; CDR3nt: TGTGCCAGCAGCGACACAGGGGGAGGCTACACCTTC
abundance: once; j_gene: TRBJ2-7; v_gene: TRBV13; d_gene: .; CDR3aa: CASSPRTGTYEQYF; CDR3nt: TGTGCCAGCAGCCCCCGAACGGGTACCTACGAGCAGTACTTC
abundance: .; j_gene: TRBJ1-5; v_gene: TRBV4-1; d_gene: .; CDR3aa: CASSRPDTNQPQHF; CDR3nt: TGCGCCAGCAGCCGGCCCGACACCAATCAGCCCCAGCATTTT
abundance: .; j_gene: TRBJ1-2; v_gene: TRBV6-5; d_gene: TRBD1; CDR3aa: CASSYFPGGRDGYTF; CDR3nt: TGTGCCAGCAGTTACTTCCCAGGGGGCAGGGATGGCTACACCTTC
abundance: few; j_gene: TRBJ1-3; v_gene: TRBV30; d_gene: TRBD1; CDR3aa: CAWSQGGGNTIYF; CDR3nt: TGTGCCTGGAGTCAGGGGGGAGGAAACACCATATATTTT
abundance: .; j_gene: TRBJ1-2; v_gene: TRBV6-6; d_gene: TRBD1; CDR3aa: CASIQGDYGYTF; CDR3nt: TGTGCCAGCATTCAGGGGGACTATGGCTACACCTTC
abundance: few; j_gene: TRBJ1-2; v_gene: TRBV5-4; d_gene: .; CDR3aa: CASSLGGGPEGYTF; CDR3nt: TGTGCCAGCAGCTTGGGAGGGGGACCGGAAGGCTACACCTTC
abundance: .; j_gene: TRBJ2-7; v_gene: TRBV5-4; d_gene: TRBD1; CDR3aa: CASSLEPGGNEQYF; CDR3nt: TGTGCCAGCAGCTTGGAGCCAGGGGGTAACGAGCAGTACTTC
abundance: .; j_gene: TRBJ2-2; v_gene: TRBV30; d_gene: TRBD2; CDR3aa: CAWSAERGHNTGELFF; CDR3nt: TGTGCCTGGAGTGCCGAGCGGGGGCATAACACCGGGGAGCTGTTTTTT
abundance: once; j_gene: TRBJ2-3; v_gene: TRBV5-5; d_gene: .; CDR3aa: CASSFLATDTQYF; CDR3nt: TGTGCCAGCAGCTTCCTAGCTACAGATACGCAGTATTTT
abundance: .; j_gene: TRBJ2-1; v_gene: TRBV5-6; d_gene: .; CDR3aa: CASSHRFRLDEQFF; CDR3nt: TGTGCCAGCAGCCACCGATTCCGGTTGGATGAGCAGTTCTTC
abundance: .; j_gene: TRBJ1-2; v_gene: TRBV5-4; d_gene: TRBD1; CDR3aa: CASSIGTGAYGYTF; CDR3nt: TGTGCCAGCAGCATCGGGACAGGGGCGTATGGCTACACCTTC
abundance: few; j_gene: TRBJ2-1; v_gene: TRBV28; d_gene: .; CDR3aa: CASSGWQGVGGLDNEQFF; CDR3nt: TGTGCCAGCAGCGGTTGGCAGGGGGTGGGGGGCCTTGACAATGAGCAGTTCTTC
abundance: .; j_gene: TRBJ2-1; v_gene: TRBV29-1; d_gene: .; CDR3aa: CSVEALQAPYNEQFF; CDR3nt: TGCAGCGTTGAAGCCCTTCAGGCCCCCTACAATGAGCAGTTCTTC
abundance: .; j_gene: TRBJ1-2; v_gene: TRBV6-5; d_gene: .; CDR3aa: CASSSTSTGSYGYTF; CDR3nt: TGTGCCAGCAGTTCCACTTCGACAGGATCCTATGGCTACACCTTC
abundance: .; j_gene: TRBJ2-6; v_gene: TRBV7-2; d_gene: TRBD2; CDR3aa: CASSLVLAGGTGANVLTF; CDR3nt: TGTGCCAGCAGCTTAGTCCTAGCGGGGGGGACTGGGGCCAACGTCCTGACTTTC
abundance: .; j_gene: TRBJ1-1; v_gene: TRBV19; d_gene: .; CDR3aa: CASSFPRGGMNTEAFF; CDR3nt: TGTGCCAGTAGTTTCCCCAGAGGGGGAATGAACACTGAAGCTTTCTTT
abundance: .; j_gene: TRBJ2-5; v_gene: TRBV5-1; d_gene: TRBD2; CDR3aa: CASSLGTSGLGTQYF; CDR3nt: TGCGCCAGCAGCTTGGGGACTAGCGGGCTTGGGACCCAGTACTTC
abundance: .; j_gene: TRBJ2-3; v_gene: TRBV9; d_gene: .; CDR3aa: CASSVVGGQAQYF; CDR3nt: TGTGCCAGCAGCGTAGTCGGGGGGCAGGCGCAGTATTTT
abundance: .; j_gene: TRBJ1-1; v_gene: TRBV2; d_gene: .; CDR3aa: CATSQGMNTEAFF; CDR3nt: TGTGCCACCTCCCAGGGGATGAACACTGAAGCTTTCTTT
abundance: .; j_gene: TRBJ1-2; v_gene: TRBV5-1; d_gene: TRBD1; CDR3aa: CASSQPGQIYGYTF; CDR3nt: TGCGCCAGCAGCCAGCCGGGACAGATCTATGGCTACACCTTC
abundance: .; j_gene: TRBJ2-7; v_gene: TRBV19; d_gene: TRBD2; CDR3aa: CASSISAPAGLEQYF; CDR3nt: TGTGCCAGTAGTATTTCCGCTCCAGCGGGGCTCGAGCAGTACTTC
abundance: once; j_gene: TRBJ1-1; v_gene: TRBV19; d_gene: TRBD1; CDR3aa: CASSIDRDTEAFF; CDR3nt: TGTGCCAGTAGTATTGACAGGGACACTGAAGCTTTCTTT
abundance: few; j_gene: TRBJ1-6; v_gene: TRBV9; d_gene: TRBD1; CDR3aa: CASSVDRANSPLHF; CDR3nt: TGTGCCAGCAGCGTGGACAGGGCTAATTCACCCCTCCACTTT
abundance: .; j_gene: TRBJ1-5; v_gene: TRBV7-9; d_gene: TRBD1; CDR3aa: CASSPLDRPNQPQHF; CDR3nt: TGTGCCAGCAGCCCGTTGGACAGGCCCAATCAGCCCCAGCATTTT
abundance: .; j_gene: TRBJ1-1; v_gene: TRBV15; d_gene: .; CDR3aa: CATSRGPGDEAFF; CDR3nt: TGTGCCACCAGCAGAGGACCAGGGGATGAAGCTTTCTTT
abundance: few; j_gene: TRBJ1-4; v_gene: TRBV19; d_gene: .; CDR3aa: CASSGSRHATNEKLFF; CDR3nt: TGTGCCAGTAGTGGTTCCAGACACGCAACTAATGAAAAACTGTTTTTT
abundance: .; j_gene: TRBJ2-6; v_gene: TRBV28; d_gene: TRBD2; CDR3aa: CASTQRGGGANVLTF; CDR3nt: TGTGCCAGCACTCAGCGGGGAGGTGGGGCCAACGTCCTGACTTTC
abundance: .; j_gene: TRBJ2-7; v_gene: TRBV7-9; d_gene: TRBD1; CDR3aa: CASSLEGTGLGEQYF; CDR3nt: TGTGCCAGCAGCTTAGAAGGGACAGGCCTCGGCGAGCAGTACTTC
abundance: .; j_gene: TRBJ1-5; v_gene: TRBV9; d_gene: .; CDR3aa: CASSVGETLNQPQHF; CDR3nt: TGTGCCAGCAGCGTCGGGGAGACCCTCAATCAGCCCCAGCATTTT
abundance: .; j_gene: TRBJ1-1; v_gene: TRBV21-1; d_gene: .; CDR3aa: CASSKGSQKNTEAFF; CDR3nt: TGTGCCAGCAGCAAAGGGTCACAGAAGAACACTGAAGCTTTCTTT
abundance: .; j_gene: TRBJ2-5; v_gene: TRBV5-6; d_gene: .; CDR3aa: CASSSRRQETQYF; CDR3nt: TGTGCCAGCAGCTCGCGGAGACAAGAGACCCAGTACTTC
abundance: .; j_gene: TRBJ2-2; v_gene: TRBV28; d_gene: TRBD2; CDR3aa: CASRNTPKVLAGDANTGELFF; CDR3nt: TGTGCCAGCAGAAACACCCCCAAGGTGTTAGCGGGGGACGCGAACACCGGGGAGCTGTTTTTT
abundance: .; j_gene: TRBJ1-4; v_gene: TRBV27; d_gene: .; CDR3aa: CASSLGQPTTNEKLFF; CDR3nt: TGTGCCAGCAGTTTAGGACAGCCAACAACTAATGAAAAACTGTTTTTT
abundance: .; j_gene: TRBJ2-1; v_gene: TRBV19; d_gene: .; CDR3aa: CASSLTSSYNEQFF; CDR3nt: TGTGCCAGTAGCTTGACTAGCTCCTACAATGAGCAGTTCTTC
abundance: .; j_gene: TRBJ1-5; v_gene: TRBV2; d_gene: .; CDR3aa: CASSLGQSSQPQHF; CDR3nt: TGTGCCAGCAGCCTAGGACAGTCCTCTCAGCCCCAGCATTTT
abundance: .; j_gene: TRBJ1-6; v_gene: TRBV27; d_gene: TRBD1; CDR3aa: CASRNRGSPLHF; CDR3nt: TGTGCCAGCAGGAACAGGGGTTCACCCCTCCACTTT
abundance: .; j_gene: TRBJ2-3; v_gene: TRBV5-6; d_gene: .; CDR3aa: CASSLDRNTQYF; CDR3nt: TGTGCCAGCAGCTTGGATAGAAATACGCAGTATTTT
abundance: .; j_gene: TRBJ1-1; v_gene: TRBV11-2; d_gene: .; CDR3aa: CASSPGPELNTEAFF; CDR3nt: TGTGCCAGCAGCCCAGGTCCAGAATTGAACACTGAAGCTTTCTTT
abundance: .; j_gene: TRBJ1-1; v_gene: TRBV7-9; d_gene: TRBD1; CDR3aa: CASSFPGTGGTEAFF; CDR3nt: TGTGCCAGCAGCTTTCCCGGGACAGGGGGAACTGAAGCTTTCTTT
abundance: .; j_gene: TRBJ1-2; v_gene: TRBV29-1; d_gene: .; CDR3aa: CSVDGDFPNYGYTF; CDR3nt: TGCAGCGTTGATGGGGACTTCCCAAACTATGGCTACACCTTC
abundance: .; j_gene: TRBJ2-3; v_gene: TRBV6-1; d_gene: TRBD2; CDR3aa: CASIRGVGDTQYF; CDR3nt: TGTGCCAGCATACGGGGGGTAGGGGATACGCAGTATTTT
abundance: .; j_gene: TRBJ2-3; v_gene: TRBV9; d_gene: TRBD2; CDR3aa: CASSVGGGGTDTQYF; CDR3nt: TGTGCCAGCAGCGTAGGTGGGGGGGGCACAGATACGCAGTATTTT
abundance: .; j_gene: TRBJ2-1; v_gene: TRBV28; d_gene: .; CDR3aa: CASSLLITHEQFF; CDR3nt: TGTGCCAGCAGTTTATTAATTACTCATGAGCAGTTCTTC
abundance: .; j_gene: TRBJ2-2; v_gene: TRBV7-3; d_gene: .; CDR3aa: CASSFRGLKRGELFF; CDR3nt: TGTGCCAGCAGCTTCCGAGGCCTAAAACGCGGGGAGCTGTTTTTT